This TCR beta chain was sequenced for a study of T cells in Graves' hyperthyroidism and ophthalmopathy. Study-wide results and caveats: Within blood appeared most thyroid clonotypes that had expanded above 0.001. A median around 6 months before onset, the model predicted ophthalmopathy.

Remarks on this clonotype: Its specificity is not known.

Amplified TCR beta CDR3 regions came from RNA transcripts. A first-round RT-PCR of the TCR CDR3 used the HTBI primer set. TCRdb recomputed calls from the multiplex PCR reads with MiXCR, one row per CDR3 protein. The profile shows about 700,000 distinct CDR3 sequences, about 45% of them singletons. The CDR3 totals 14 residues. The V end was cut by 4 bases, the J end by 5 bases, with 9 bases between. Exclusion of patients followed from uncontrolled infection, other autoimmune disease, pregnancy or lactation. Diagnoses were established using clinical symptoms, serum thyroxine and TRAb, thyroid ultrasound and orbital computed tomography.

The sequenced sample consisted of peripheral blood or thyroid tissue (not recorded which). The sequence derives from an adult man with Graves' disease, either hyperthyroidism or ophthalmopathy (not recorded which). The chain couples TRBV12-3 or TRBV12-4 to TRBJ1-6; D not resolved. CDR3 region: CASSSQQHNSPLHF. The CDR3 bases are TGTGCCAGCAGTTCCCAACAGCATAATTCACCCCTCCACTTT.